This T cell receptor (beta chain) derives from a study of shared clonotypes between healthy human individuals. Clones were read by immunoSEQ multiplex PCR, and TCRdb kept only the in-frame ones, dropping some. The table lists roughly 700,000 clones, approximately 79% of them singletons, with approximately 1.6% in the top ten. The clonotype comes from a woman younger than 45 in good health. Sequenced material: memory CD4+ T cells sorted from blood. Stated subset: CD45RA-negative fraction.

Written as DNA, the CDR3 is TGTGCCAGCAGTGAAGCCGGACTAGTGCCCCCCACAGATACGCAGTATTTT. As protein: CASSEAGLVPPTDTQYF. This chain uses TRBV2 with TRBJ2-3; TRBD2 matches 7 bases. With 0 bases clipped from V and 2 bases from J, the junction kept 8 bases outside the gene matches. The V gene's germline CDR1 is SNHLY and CDR2 FYNNEI. This CDR3 region has 17 residues.